The 3 T cell receptor beta chains below were found in one sample sequenced in a study of breast tumors, draining lymph nodes, adjacent tissues. Breast cancer patients provided tissue from their axillary draining lymph nodes. TCRdb ran MiXCR on the multiplex PCR reads and lists one entry per CDR3 protein. Altogether tens of thousands of distinct CDR3 sequences are present, under 25% being singletons, with the ten largest covering roughly 2.4%. Input material: axillary lymph node tissue. The source is a female donor with breast cancer. Some clones in this sample may be carry-over from other donors' samples.

The chain couples TRBV30 to TRBJ2-7; unclear D gene. Trimming cost V 0 bases and J 1 base, with 13 bases left between them. CDR3 length equals 15 residues. Germline V gene lookup returns CDR1 GTSNPN and CDR2 SVGIG (reference sequence). The CDR3 DNA is TGTGCCTGGAGTGTCGCAAGGAAGGGATCCTACGAGCAGTACTTC. Translating it yields CAWSVARKGSYEQYF.

This clonotype was seen ten or more times. The genes are TRBV12-3 or TRBV12-4 and TRBJ2-7; 11 positions agree with TRBD2. V was clipped by 1 base and J by 6 bases; unmatched bases: 5. This CDR3 spans 15 amino acids. The CDR3 sequence is CASSLGLAGKGEQYF. DNA of the CDR3: TGTGCCAGCAGTTTAGGACTAGCGGGGAAGGGCGAGCAGTACTTC.

This clonotype was counted ten times or more. The gene calls are TRBV19 and TRBJ2-1; 7 positions match TRBD2. The CDR3 spans 13 residues. Germline V gene lookup returns CDR1 LNHDA and CDR2 SQIVND (reference sequence). After removal of 8 bases from V and 8 bases from J, the junction contained 9 bases not matched to a gene. CDR3 sequence (DNA): TGTGCCAGTTCTCGACTAGCTTTGGATGAGCAGTTCTTC. This codes for CASSRLALDEQFF.